This T cell receptor beta chain appears in the sequencing data of a study of cytomegalovirus exposure and HLA in healthy donors. The data were produced by immunoSEQ multiplex PCR, yet TCRdb's version contains in-frame clones alone and is incomplete. The table includes approximately 170,000 clones, 75% to 90% detected once. Sequenced: PBMCs. The clonotype comes from a man between 18 and 35 years old in good health and CMV-seropositive.

The CDR3 sequence is CASTSGNRQFF. The CDR3 region has the DNA TGTGCCAGCACCTCCGGGAACAGGCAGTTCTTC. The chain links TRBV27 to TRBJ2-1, with a tentative D call TRBD2 (5 bases). This CDR3 comprises 11 residues. With 7 bases removed from V and 12 bases from J, the gap between germline ends came to 13 bases. Germline V gene sequence: CDR1 MNHEY, CDR2 SMNVEV (reference sequence).